The following is a T cell receptor beta chain sequence with its context. Its antigen is unidentified. These data come from a study of cytomegalovirus exposure and HLA in healthy donors. Study-wide findings and caveats: The CMV antigen specificity of a few CMV-associated chains was confirmed through in vitro analysis. A later analysis linked a missense DCLRE1C variant to TCR beta V- and J-gene trimming. A highly shared variant cluster was judged a likely technical artifact.

This CDR3 spans 14 amino acids. Germline CDR1 is SGDLS and CDR2 is YYNGEE. Trimming took 0 bases from V and 5 from J, leaving 11 bases between them. This PCR relied on a set of 60 Vbeta primers and 13 Jbeta primers. Data came from immunoSEQ multiplex PCR; TCRdb stores just in-frame clones and leaves some out. The table has some 150,000 clones, approximately 76% seen once; the top ten hold about 1.3%. The chain employs TRBV9 and TRBJ2-5; tentative D call: TRBD2 (7 bases). Material for sequencing was PBMCs. The receptor comes from a man between 60 and 75 years old in good health and CMV-seronegative. The CDR3 DNA reads as TGTGCCAGCAGCGTAGAGGGGGGGAGCGAGACCCAGTACTTC. Residues: CASSVEGGSETQYF.